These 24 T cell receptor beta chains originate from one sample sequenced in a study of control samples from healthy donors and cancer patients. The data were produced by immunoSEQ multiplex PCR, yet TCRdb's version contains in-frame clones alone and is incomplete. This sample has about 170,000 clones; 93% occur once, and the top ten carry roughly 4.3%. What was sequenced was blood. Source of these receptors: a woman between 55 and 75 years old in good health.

In nucleotides, the CDR3 is TGTGCCAGTAGTATTTACTTAGGGGGTGAGCAGTTCTTC. Its translation: CASSIYLGGEQFF. The chain joins TRBV19 to TRBJ2-1; perhaps TRBD1 as D (6 bases). Germline CDR1 reads LNHDA; CDR2 reads SQIVND (reference sequence). CDR3 size: 13 residues. V lost 3 bases, J lost 9 bases, and 12 bases lay in between.

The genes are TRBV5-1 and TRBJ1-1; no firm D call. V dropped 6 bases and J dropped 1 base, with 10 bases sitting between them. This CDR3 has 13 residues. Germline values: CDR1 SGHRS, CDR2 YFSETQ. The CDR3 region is CASMVGGNTEAFF. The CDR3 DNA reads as TGCGCCAGCATGGTTGGTGGGAACACTGAAGCTTTCTTT.

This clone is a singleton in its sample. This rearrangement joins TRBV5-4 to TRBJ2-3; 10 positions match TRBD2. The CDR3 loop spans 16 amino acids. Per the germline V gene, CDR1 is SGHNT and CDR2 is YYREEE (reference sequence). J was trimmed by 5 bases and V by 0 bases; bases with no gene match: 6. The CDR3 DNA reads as TGTGCCAGCAGCTTGGAGTCTAGCGGGGGATTAGATACGCAGTATTTT. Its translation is CASSLESSGGLDTQYF.

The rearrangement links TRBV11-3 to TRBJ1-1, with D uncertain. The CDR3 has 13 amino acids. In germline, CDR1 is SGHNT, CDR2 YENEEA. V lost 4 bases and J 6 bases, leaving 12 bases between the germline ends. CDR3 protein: CASSSGKDPEAFF. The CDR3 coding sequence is TGTGCCAGCAGCTCAGGAAAGGATCCTGAAGCTTTCTTT.

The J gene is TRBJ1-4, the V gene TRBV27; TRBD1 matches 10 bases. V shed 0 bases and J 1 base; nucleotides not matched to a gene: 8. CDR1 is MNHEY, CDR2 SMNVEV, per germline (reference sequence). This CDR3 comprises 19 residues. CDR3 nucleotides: TGTGCCAGCAGTTTATCACCGGGACAGGGGCTGATAACTAATGAAAAACTGTTTTTT. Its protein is CASSLSPGQGLITNEKLFF.

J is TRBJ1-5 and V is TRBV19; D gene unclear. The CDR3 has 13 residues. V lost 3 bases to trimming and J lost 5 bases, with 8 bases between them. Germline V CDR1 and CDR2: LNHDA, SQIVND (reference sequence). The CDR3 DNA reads TGTGCCAGTAGTATTATGTTTGATCAGCCCCAGCATTTT. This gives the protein CASSIMFDQPQHF.

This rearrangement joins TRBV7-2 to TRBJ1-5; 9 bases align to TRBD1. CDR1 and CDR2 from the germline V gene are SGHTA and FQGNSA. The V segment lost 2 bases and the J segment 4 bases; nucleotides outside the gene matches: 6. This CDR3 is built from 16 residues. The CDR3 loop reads CASSLNRGTGNQPQHF. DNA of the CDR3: TGTGCCAGCAGCTTAAACCGAGGGACAGGGAATCAGCCCCAGCATTTT.

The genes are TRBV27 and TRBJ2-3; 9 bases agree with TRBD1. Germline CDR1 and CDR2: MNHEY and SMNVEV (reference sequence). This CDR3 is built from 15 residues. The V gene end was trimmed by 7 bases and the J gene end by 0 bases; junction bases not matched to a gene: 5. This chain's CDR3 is CASKNRGPSTDTQYF. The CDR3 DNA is TGTGCCAGCAAAAACAGGGGGCCCAGCACAGATACGCAGTATTTT.

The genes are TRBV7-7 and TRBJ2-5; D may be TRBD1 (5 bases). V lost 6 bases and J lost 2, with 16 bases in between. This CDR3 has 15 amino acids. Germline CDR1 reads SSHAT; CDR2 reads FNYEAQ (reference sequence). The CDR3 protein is CASRRLDRPQETQYF. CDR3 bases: TGTGCCAGCAGACGACTCGACAGACCACAAGAGACCCAGTACTTC.

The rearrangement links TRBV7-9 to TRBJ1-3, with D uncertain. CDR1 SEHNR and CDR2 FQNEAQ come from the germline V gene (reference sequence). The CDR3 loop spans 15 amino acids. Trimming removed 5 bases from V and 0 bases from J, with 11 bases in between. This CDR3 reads CASSVGMSSGNTIYF. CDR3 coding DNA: TGTGCCAGCAGCGTAGGAATGAGCTCTGGAAACACCATATATTTT.

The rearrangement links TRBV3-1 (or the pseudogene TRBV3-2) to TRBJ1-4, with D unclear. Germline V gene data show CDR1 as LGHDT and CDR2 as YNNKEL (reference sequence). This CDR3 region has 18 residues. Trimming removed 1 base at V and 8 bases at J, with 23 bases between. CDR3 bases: TGTGCCAGCAGCCAAGCGGATCCCAGGTCCATTTCCGACGAAAAACTGTTTTTT. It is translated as CASSQADPRSISDEKLFF.

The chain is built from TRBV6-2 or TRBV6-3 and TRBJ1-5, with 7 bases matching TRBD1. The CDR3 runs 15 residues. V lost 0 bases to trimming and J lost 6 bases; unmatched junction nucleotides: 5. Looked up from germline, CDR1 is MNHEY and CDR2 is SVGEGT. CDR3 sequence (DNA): TGTGCCAGCAGTTACTCGAAGGGGGCTCGTCAGCCCCAGCATTTT. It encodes CASSYSKGARQPQHF.

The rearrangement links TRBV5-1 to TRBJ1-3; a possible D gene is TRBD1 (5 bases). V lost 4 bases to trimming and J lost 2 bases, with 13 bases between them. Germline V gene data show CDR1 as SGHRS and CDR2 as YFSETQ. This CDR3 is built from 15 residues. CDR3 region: CASSRYGAAGNTIYF. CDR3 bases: TGCGCCAGCAGCCGGTACGGGGCAGCTGGAAACACCATATATTTT.

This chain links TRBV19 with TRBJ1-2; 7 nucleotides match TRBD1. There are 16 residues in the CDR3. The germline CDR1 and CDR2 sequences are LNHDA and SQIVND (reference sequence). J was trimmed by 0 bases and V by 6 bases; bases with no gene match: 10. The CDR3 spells CASSQNGQASNYGYTF. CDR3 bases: TGTGCCAGTAGCCAAAATGGACAGGCTTCTAACTATGGCTACACCTTC.

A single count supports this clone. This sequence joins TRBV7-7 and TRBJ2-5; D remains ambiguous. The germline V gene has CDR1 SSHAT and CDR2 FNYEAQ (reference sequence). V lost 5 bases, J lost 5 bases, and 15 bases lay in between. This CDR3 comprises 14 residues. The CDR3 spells CASSPAALGETQYF. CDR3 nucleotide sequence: TGTGCCAGCAGCCCCGCTGCCCTTGGGGAGACCCAGTACTTC.

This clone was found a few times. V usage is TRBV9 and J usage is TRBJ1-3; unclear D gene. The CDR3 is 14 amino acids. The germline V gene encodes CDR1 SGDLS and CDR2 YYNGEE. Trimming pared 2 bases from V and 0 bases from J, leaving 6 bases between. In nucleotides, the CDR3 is TGTGCCAGCAGCGTTCGAGACTCTGGAAACACCATATATTTT. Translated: CASSVRDSGNTIYF.

The CDR3 DNA is TGTGCCAGCAGTGAAGGCCAGGGTGGAGACACTGAAGCTTTCTTT. This encodes CASSEGQGGDTEAFF. This rearrangement joins TRBV6-1 to TRBJ1-1, with D possibly TRBD1 on 5 matching bases. Germline CDR1 is MNHNS and CDR2 is SASEGT. This CDR3 has 15 residues. The V end lost 1 base, the J end lost 3 bases, and 12 bases lay between the germline ends.

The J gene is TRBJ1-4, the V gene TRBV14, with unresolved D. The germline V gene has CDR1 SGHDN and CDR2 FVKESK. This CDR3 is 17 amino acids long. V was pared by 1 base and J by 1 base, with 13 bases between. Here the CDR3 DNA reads TGTGCCAGCAGCCAAGCGGTGACTAGCTTAACTAATGAAAAACTGTTTTTT. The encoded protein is CASSQAVTSLTNEKLFF.

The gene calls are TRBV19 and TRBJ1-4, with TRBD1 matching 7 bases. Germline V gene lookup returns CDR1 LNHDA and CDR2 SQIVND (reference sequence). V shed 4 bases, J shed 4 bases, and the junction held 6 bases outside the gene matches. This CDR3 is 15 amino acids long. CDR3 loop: CASSTGTVHNEKLFF. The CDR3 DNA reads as TGTGCCAGTAGTACCGGGACAGTGCATAATGAAAAACTGTTTTTT.

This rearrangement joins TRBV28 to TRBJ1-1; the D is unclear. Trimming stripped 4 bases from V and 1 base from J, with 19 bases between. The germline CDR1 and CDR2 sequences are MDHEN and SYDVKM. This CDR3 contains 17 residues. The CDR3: CASSSPGFRAGNTEAFF. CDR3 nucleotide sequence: TGTGCCAGCAGTTCCCCGGGATTTCGGGCGGGGAACACTGAAGCTTTCTTT.

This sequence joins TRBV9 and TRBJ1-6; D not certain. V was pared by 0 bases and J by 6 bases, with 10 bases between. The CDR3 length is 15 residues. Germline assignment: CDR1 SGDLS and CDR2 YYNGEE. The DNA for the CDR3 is TGTGCCAGCAGCGTAGTTGGCGGAGTTAATTCACCCCTCCACTTT. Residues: CASSVVGGVNSPLHF.

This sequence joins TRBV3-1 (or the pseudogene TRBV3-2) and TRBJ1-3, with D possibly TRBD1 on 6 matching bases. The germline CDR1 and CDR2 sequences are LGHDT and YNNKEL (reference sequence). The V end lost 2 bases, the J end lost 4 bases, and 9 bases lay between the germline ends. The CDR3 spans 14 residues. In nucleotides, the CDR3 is TGTGCCAGCAGCCAAAATACAGGGGGAAACACCATATATTTT. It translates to CASSQNTGGNTIYF.

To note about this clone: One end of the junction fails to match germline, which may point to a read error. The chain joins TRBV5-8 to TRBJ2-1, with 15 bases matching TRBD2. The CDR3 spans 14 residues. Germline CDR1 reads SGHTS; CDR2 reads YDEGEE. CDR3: CASSPRTSGGARLF. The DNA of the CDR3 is TGTGCCAGCAGCCCTAGGACTAGCGGGGGGGCCCGGCTCTTC.

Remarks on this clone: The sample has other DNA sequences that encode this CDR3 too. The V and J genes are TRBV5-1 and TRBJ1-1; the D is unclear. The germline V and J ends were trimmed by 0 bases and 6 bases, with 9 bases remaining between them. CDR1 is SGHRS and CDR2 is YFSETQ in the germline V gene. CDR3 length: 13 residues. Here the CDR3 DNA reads TGCGCCAGCAGCTTGGGCCAAGGCGCTGAAGCTTTCTTT. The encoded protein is CASSLGQGAEAFF.